Listed here are 26 T cell receptor beta chains from one sample, sequenced in a study of T cells in localized non-small cell lung cancer. The table came from immunoSEQ multiplex PCR; TCRdb's copy has only in-frame clones and leaves some out. The table records around 100,000 clones, approximately 86% of them present only once. This specimen was peripheral blood, taken before any cancer treatment. The origin of the receptors is a man between 40 and 69 years old with stage I squamous cell lung carcinoma.

J is TRBJ1-3 and V is TRBV7-9, with TRBD1 identical over 10 bases. The germline V gene has CDR1 SEHNR and CDR2 FQNEAQ (reference sequence). After removal of 4 bases from V and 3 bases from J, the junction contained 3 bases not matched to a gene. This CDR3 has 15 amino acids. The CDR3 sequence is CASSSTGGVGNTIYF. CDR3 nucleotide sequence: TGTGCCAGCAGCTCGACAGGGGGCGTTGGAAACACCATATATTTT.

The rearrangement uses TRBV7-9 and TRBJ2-7, with 10 bases aligning to TRBD1. Germline trimming cut 1 base from V and 2 bases from J; bases unmatched to any gene: 5. The CDR3 is made up of 16 amino acids. CDR1 is SEHNR and CDR2 is FQNEAQ in the germline V gene (reference sequence). The CDR3 sequence is CASSLVMDRGTYEQYF. In DNA, the CDR3 is TGTGCCAGCAGCTTAGTCATGGACAGGGGGACCTACGAGCAGTACTTC. The whole variable domain, filled in from reference TRBV7-9 and TRBJ2-7, reads DTGVSQNPRHKITKRGQNVTFRCDPISEHNRLYWYRQTLGQGPEFLTYFQNEAQLEKSRLLSDRFSAERPKGSFSTLEIQRTEQGDSAMYLCASSLVMDRGTYEQYFGPGTRLTVT.

V is TRBV30 and J is TRBJ1-1, with D unclear. CDR1 and CDR2 (germline): GTSNPN, SVGIG (reference sequence). The V end lost 0 bases, the J end lost 7 bases, and 9 bases lay between the germline ends. This CDR3 spans 12 amino acids. CDR3 DNA sequence: TGTGCCTGGAGTGTAGGCCTTCTTGAAGCTTTCTTT. This sequence encodes CAWSVGLLEAFF.

In DNA form, the CDR3 reads TGTGCCAGTAGTAGACAGGGGGTGAACACTGAAGCTTTCTTT. As protein: CASSRQGVNTEAFF. The V gene is TRBV19, the J gene TRBJ1-1, with TRBD1 identical over 9 bases. Germline assignment: CDR1 LNHDA and CDR2 SQIVND (reference sequence). V lost 4 bases and J lost 0; bases outside the gene matches: 0. The CDR3 runs to 14 residues.

The V call is TRBV5-4, the J call TRBJ1-2; D unresolved. Germline V lookup: CDR1 SGHNT, CDR2 YYREEE (reference sequence). The CDR3 spans 13 residues. V was pared by 0 bases and J by 8 bases, with 11 bases between. The CDR3 protein is CASSLVGDLGYTF. In DNA, the CDR3 is TGTGCCAGCAGCTTGGTTGGGGATCTGGGCTACACCTTC. The variable domain in full, completed from reference TRBV5-4 and TRBJ1-2, reads ETGVTQSPTHLIKTRGQQVTLRCSSQSGHNTVSWYQQALGQGPQFIFQYYREEENGRGNFPPRFSGLQFPNYSSELNVNALELDDSALYLCASSLVGDLGYTFGSGTRLTVV.

V is TRBV2 and J is TRBJ1-2; the match to TRBD1 covers 12 bases. The CDR3 is 15 residues long. Germline CDR1 reads SNHLY; CDR2 reads FYNNEI. V gave up 7 bases and J gave up 5 bases; unmatched junction bases: 8. This CDR3 is CASIGTGGVLYGYTF. Here the CDR3 DNA reads TGTGCCAGCATAGGGACAGGGGGCGTGTTGTATGGCTACACCTTC. Full variable domain (rest looked up from reference TRBV2 and TRBJ1-2): EPEVTQTPSHQVTQMGQEVILRCVPISNHLYFYWYRQILGQKVEFLVSFYNNEISEKSEIFDDQFSVERPDGSNFTLKIRSTKLEDSAMYFCASIGTGGVLYGYTFGSGTRLTVV.

This chain joins TRBV7-8 and TRBJ1-3; D gene unclear. V lost 5 bases and J lost 2, with 13 bases in between. The length of the CDR3 is 15 residues. The germline V gene has CDR1 SGHVS and CDR2 FQNEAQ. The CDR3 loop reads CASSPRTETGNTIYF. DNA of the CDR3: TGTGCCAGCAGCCCAAGGACGGAAACTGGAAACACCATATATTTT.

The rearrangement joins TRBV15 to TRBJ1-2; TRBD1 might be the D (6 bases). V was trimmed by 3 bases and J by 4 bases, leaving 15 bases between them. This CDR3 is built from 15 residues. Per the germline V gene, CDR1 is LNHNV and CDR2 is YYDKDF (reference sequence). This chain's CDR3 is CATSRSAGVGYGYTF. The DNA of the CDR3 is TGTGCCACCAGCAGGAGCGCAGGGGTGGGCTATGGCTACACCTTC. Based on the CDR3 plus reference TRBV15 and TRBJ1-2, the full variable domain is DAMVIQNPRYQVTQFGKPVTLSCSQTLNHNVMYWYQQKSSQAPKLLFHYYDKDFNNEADTPDNFQSRRPNTSFCFLDIRSPGLGDTAMYLCATSRSAGVGYGYTFGSGTRLTVV.

The genes are TRBV5-4 and TRBJ1-6, with D possibly being TRBD1 (5 bases). The CDR3 length is 14 residues. Germline V gives CDR1 SGHNT, CDR2 YYREEE (reference sequence). The germline V and J ends were trimmed by 7 bases and 10 bases, with 18 bases remaining between them. CDR3 in amino acids: CASGGGGSLSPLHF. The CDR3, as DNA: TGTGCCAGCGGCGGGGGGGGTTCTCTGTCACCCCTCCACTTT.

The chain carries TRBV6-5 and TRBJ1-5, with a weak D call TRBD1 (5 bases). CDR1 and CDR2 from the germline V gene are MNHEY and SVGAGI. The CDR3 loop spans 15 amino acids. Trimming took off 0 bases at V and 0 bases at J, with 6 bases between the two ends. The CDR3 loop is CASSYSGGSNQPQHF. In nucleotides, the CDR3 is TGTGCCAGCAGTTACTCGGGGGGTAGCAATCAGCCCCAGCATTTT.

The CDR3 coding sequence is TGTGCCAGCAGTGCTGAGCGGGGAACCGGGGAGCTGTTTTTT. Its protein is CASSAERGTGELFF. This chain connects TRBV2 to TRBJ2-2; 7 nucleotides agree with TRBD2. CDR1 and CDR2 (germline): SNHLY, FYNNEI. With 4 bases clipped from V and 5 bases from J, the junction kept 4 bases outside the gene matches. The CDR3 contains 14 residues.

This clone was seen a single time. V is TRBV28 and J is TRBJ2-1, with 7 nucleotides matching TRBD2. The V gene end was trimmed by 3 bases and the J gene end by 8 bases; junction bases not matched to a gene: 10. Germline lookup yields CDR1 MDHEN and CDR2 SYDVKM. CDR3 size: 15 residues. CDR3 bases: TGTGCCAGCAGTTTGGGAGGGGCTAGGGGCTATGAGCAGTTCTTC. This sequence encodes CASSLGGARGYEQFF.

This rearrangement joins TRBV25-1 to TRBJ1-1, with TRBD1 matching 10 bases. Germline CDR1 reads MGHDK; CDR2 reads SYGVNS. The trim removed 4 bases at V and 1 base at J, leaving 3 bases unmatched. This CDR3 region has 15 residues. The CDR3, as DNA: TGTGCCAGCAGTGCCCGGGACAGGGGGAACACTGAAGCTTTCTTT. Amino acids: CASSARDRGNTEAFF.

The rearrangement links TRBV7-8 to TRBJ2-7, with 7 bases identical to TRBD2. Germline assignment: CDR1 SGHVS and CDR2 FQNEAQ. The CDR3 sequence is 17 residues long. Losses at the gene ends were 5 bases for V and 0 bases for J; bases not matched to a gene: 13. The CDR3 DNA reads as TGTGCCAGCAGCCCGAATGGCGGGACTACTAGCTCCTACGAGCAGTACTTC. The encoded protein is CASSPNGGTTSSYEQYF.

The rearrangement joins TRBV2 to TRBJ1-6; D is possibly TRBD1 (5 bases). The length of the CDR3 is 17 residues. Germline values: CDR1 SNHLY, CDR2 FYNNEI. V was pared by 2 bases and J by 0 bases, with 11 bases between. CDR3 sequence (DNA): TGTGCCAGCAGTGAAAGGGCAGGGCGCTCCTATAATTCACCCCTCCACTTT. It codes for CASSERAGRSYNSPLHF.

V is TRBV6-6 and J is TRBJ1-3; TRBD1 agrees at 7 bases. The CDR3 spans 14 residues. Germline V CDR1 and CDR2: MNHNY, SVGAGI (reference sequence). V shed 2 bases, J shed 6 bases, and the junction held 4 bases outside the gene matches. CDR3 loop: CASSYPGQQNTIYF. DNA for the CDR3: TGTGCCAGCAGTTACCCGGGACAGCAAAACACCATATATTTT.

V and J are TRBV5-1 and TRBJ1-1, with 9 bases identical to TRBD1. The CDR3 spans 15 residues. Looked up from germline, CDR1 is SGHRS and CDR2 is YFSETQ. V shed 3 bases and J 4 bases; nucleotides not matched to a gene: 7. Written as DNA, the CDR3 is TGCGCCAGCAGCTCGGGACAGGGAACTGGCACTGAAGCTTTCTTT. Its protein product is CASSSGQGTGTEAFF.

A few counts support this clone. V and J are TRBV7-9 and TRBJ2-7; D is ambiguous. The CDR3 is 14 amino acids. Trimming cost V 5 bases and J 6 bases, with 17 bases left between them. CDR1 and CDR2 (germline): SEHNR, FQNEAQ (reference sequence). The CDR3, as DNA: TGTGCCAGCAGCCTCCAATCCCCTGGCCTCGAGCAGTACTTC. Residues: CASSLQSPGLEQYF.

This chain joins TRBV28 and TRBJ1-1; perhaps TRBD1 as D (6 bases). The CDR3 is 16 amino acids. Trimming shortened V by 3 bases and J by 11 bases, and 25 bases separated the two germline ends. Germline assignment: CDR1 MDHEN and CDR2 SYDVKM. The CDR3 coding sequence is TGTGCCAGCAGTTTGTCTGGAGGGGAGGCCTTAAGGGGGGCTTTCTTT. This sequence encodes CASSLSGGEALRGAFF. Full variable domain (missing parts from reference TRBV28 and TRBJ1-1): DVKVTQSSRYLVKRTGEKVFLECVQDMDHENMFWYRQDPGLGLRLIYFSYDVKMKEKGDIPEGYSVSREKKERFSLILESASTNQTSMYLCASSLSGGEALRGAFFGQGTRLTVV.

This clone was observed a few times. The J gene is TRBJ2-7, the V gene TRBV29-1; D is possibly TRBD1 (5 bases). This CDR3 has 14 residues. The germline CDR1 and CDR2 sequences are SQVTM and ANQGSEA. Trimming took 6 bases from V and 0 from J, leaving 15 bases between them. CDR3 in DNA: TGCAGCGTCCGGGCAGGGTCCGGCTCCTACGAGCAGTACTTC. Translating it yields CSVRAGSGSYEQYF.

V is TRBV4-2 and J is TRBJ2-7, with D perhaps matching TRBD2 (7 bases). CDR1 LGHNA and CDR2 YNFKEQ come from the germline V gene. This CDR3 region has 15 residues. Trimming took off 0 bases at V and 5 bases at J, with 14 bases between the two ends. CDR3 in amino acids: CASSQDGGGADEQYF. The CDR3 nucleotides read TGTGCCAGCAGCCAAGATGGAGGGGGGGCCGACGAGCAGTACTTC.

The chain couples TRBV2 to TRBJ2-2; TRBD1 aligns across 9 bases. The CDR3 is 13 amino acids. After removal of 8 bases from V and 4 bases from J, the junction contained 2 bases not matched to a gene. CDR1 SNHLY and CDR2 FYNNEI come from the germline V gene. This chain's CDR3 is CASWDRATGELFF. The CDR3 DNA reads as TGTGCCAGCTGGGACAGGGCCACCGGGGAGCTGTTTTTT. Together with reference TRBV2 and TRBJ2-2, the CDR3 gives the full variable domain: EPEVTQTPSHQVTQMGQEVILRCVPISNHLYFYWYRQILGQKVEFLVSFYNNEISEKSEIFDDQFSVERPDGSNFTLKIRSTKLEDSAMYFCASWDRATGELFFGEGSRLTVL.

The CDR3 DNA follows: TGCAGCGTTGACCCCTTTAGGAACACCATATATTTT. This translates into CSVDPFRNTIYF. The chain couples TRBV29-1 to TRBJ1-3; D unclear. In germline, CDR1 is SQVTM, CDR2 ANQGSEA. This CDR3 has 12 amino acids. Deletions cut 3 bases from V and 7 bases from J, with 10 bases between. Filled out from reference TRBV29-1 and TRBJ1-3, the complete variable domain reads SAVISQKPSRDICQRGTSLTIQCQVDSQVTMMFWYRQQPGQSLTLIATANQGSEATYESGFVIDKFPISRPNLTFSTLTVSNMSPEDSSIYLCSVDPFRNTIYFGEGSWLTVV.

V is TRBV9 and J is TRBJ2-3, with a possible D match to TRBD1 (6 bases). V lost 1 base to trimming and J lost 0 bases, with 9 bases between them. CDR1 SGDLS and CDR2 YYNGEE come from the germline V gene. The length of the CDR3 is 15 residues. CDR3 bases: TGTGCCAGCAGCGTAAGGGGGTCTAGCACAGATACGCAGTATTTT. Amino acids: CASSVRGSSTDTQYF.

The genes are TRBV5-6 and TRBJ2-1, with D possibly matching TRBD2 (7 bases). Germline V lookup: CDR1 SGHDT, CDR2 YYEEEE. Trimming removed 4 bases from V and 4 bases from J, with 12 bases in between. The CDR3 length is 14 residues. The CDR3 reads CASSPRGAYNEQFF. CDR3 DNA: TGTGCCAGCAGCCCCCGGGGGGCTTACAATGAGCAGTTCTTC.

J is TRBJ1-1 and V is TRBV23-1; D is uncertain. TRBV23-1 is sorted into the ORF group, with uncertain function. The CDR3 sequence is 14 residues long. Trimming cost V 1 base and J 0 bases, with 6 bases left between them. The CDR3 loop reads CASSQFGMNTEAFF. DNA of the CDR3: TGCGCCAGCAGTCAATTCGGAATGAACACTGAAGCTTTCTTT.